A selection of T cell receptor beta chains follows, all from one sample in a study of shared clonotypes between healthy human individuals. Profiled with immunoSEQ multiplex PCR; TCRdb holds only in-frame clones, not every one. The data show some 1,100,000 clones, with around 82% seen just once and more than 0.45% held by the top ten. The sequenced material came from memory CD4+ T cells from PBMCs. The source is a man between 18 and 29 years old in good health. Some clones in this sample may be carry-over from other donors' samples. Each CDR3 is given with its conserved first and last residue. The order of the fields is J gene, clone size, V gene, D gene, CDR3 protein, CDR3 DNA. The D gene is left open where the match is weak. Rows give clone size only sometimes, using once, few, many, or a class for an expanded clone.

J gene: TRBJ2-7; clone size: -; V gene: TRBV5-4; D gene: TRBD2; CDR3 protein: CASSLSSGRSYEQYF; CDR3 DNA: TGTGCCAGCAGCTTGTCTAGCGGGAGAAGTTACGAGCAGTACTTC
J gene: TRBJ2-2; clone size: -; V gene: TRBV27; D gene: TRBD1; CDR3 protein: CASSRRTGSLFAGELFF; CDR3 DNA: TGTGCCAGCAGTCGGAGGACAGGAAGCCTTTTTGCCGGGGAGCTGTTTTTT
J gene: TRBJ1-3; clone size: -; V gene: TRBV6-5; D gene: -; CDR3 protein: CASSYALMGNTIYF; CDR3 DNA: TGTGCCAGCAGTTACGCTTTGATGGGAAACACCATATATTTT
J gene: TRBJ2-7; clone size: few; V gene: TRBV29-1; D gene: -; CDR3 protein: CSVRTGTHEQYF; CDR3 DNA: TGCAGCGTTCGAACAGGGACCCACGAGCAGTACTTC
J gene: TRBJ1-1; clone size: -; V gene: TRBV27; D gene: TRBD1; CDR3 protein: CASSVDRLYTEAFF; CDR3 DNA: TGTGCCAGCAGTGTGGACAGGCTATACACTGAAGCTTTCTTT
J gene: TRBJ2-7; clone size: once; V gene: TRBV6-6; D gene: -; CDR3 protein: CASSNFGTEQYF; CDR3 DNA: TGTGCCAGCAGCAATTTCGGGACCGAGCAGTACTTC
J gene: TRBJ2-1; clone size: -; V gene: TRBV9; D gene: -; CDR3 protein: CASSVATVDEQFF; CDR3 DNA: TGTGCCAGCAGCGTAGCTACAGTGGATGAGCAGTTCTTC
J gene: TRBJ1-2; clone size: once; V gene: TRBV29-1; D gene: TRBD1; CDR3 protein: CSVEAGGGYGYTF; CDR3 DNA: TGCAGCGTCGAGGCAGGGGGCGGCTATGGCTACACCTTC
J gene: TRBJ1-4; clone size: once; V gene: TRBV4-1; D gene: -; CDR3 protein: CASSRIGNRAPNEKLFF; CDR3 DNA: TGCGCCAGCAGCCGAATCGGCAATAGAGCACCTAATGAAAAACTGTTTTTT
J gene: TRBJ1-2; clone size: -; V gene: TRBV7-9; D gene: TRBD1; CDR3 protein: CASSLESGGGYTF; CDR3 DNA: TGTGCCAGCAGCTTAGAGTCAGGGGGAGGCTACACCTTC
J gene: TRBJ1-4; clone size: -; V gene: TRBV11-2; D gene: -; CDR3 protein: CASSLDPGNSEKLFF; CDR3 DNA: TGTGCCAGCAGCTTAGATCCAGGGAACTCTGAAAAACTGTTTTTT
J gene: TRBJ2-3; clone size: -; V gene: TRBV19; D gene: TRBD1; CDR3 protein: CASSPLSGQGTDTQYF; CDR3 DNA: TGTGCCAGTAGTCCCCTCTCGGGACAGGGCACAGATACGCAGTATTTT
J gene: TRBJ1-2; clone size: few; V gene: TRBV12-1; D gene: -; CDR3 protein: CASSTYLWDRGNYGYTF; CDR3 DNA: TGTGCCAGCAGCACCTATCTCTGGGACAGGGGTAACTATGGCTACACCTTC
J gene: TRBJ2-7; clone size: once; V gene: TRBV5-1; D gene: -; CDR3 protein: CASSWGANYEQYF; CDR3 DNA: TGCGCCAGCAGCTGGGGAGCAAACTACGAGCAGTACTTC
J gene: TRBJ2-4; clone size: -; V gene: TRBV14; D gene: TRBD2; CDR3 protein: CASSQGGGWAKNIQYF; CDR3 DNA: TGTGCCAGCAGCCAAGGCGGGGGTTGGGCCAAAAACATTCAGTACTTC
J gene: TRBJ2-7; clone size: -; V gene: TRBV7-9; D gene: TRBD1; CDR3 protein: CASSLGTGRYEQYF; CDR3 DNA: TGTGCCAGCAGCTTAGGGACAGGACGCTACGAGCAGTACTTC
J gene: TRBJ2-2; clone size: many; V gene: TRBV29-1; D gene: -; CDR3 protein: CSVEDLGELFF; CDR3 DNA: TGCAGCGTTGAAGATTTGGGGGAGCTGTTTTTT
J gene: TRBJ2-1; clone size: -; V gene: TRBV18; D gene: TRBD1; CDR3 protein: CASSLGPTGGGQNEQFF; CDR3 DNA: TGTGCCAGCTCACTTGGACCCACAGGGGGCGGGCAAAATGAGCAGTTCTTC
J gene: TRBJ2-1; clone size: -; V gene: TRBV27; D gene: -; CDR3 protein: CASQVQRAGPPNEQFF; CDR3 DNA: TGTGCCAGCCAAGTCCAACGCGCGGGACCACCCAATGAGCAGTTCTTC
J gene: TRBJ1-5; clone size: -; V gene: TRBV6-6; D gene: -; CDR3 protein: CASTWGQFSNQPQHF; CDR3 DNA: TGTGCCAGCACCTGGGGCCAATTCAGCAATCAGCCCCAGCATTTT
J gene: TRBJ2-7; clone size: -; V gene: TRBV6-8; D gene: TRBD2; CDR3 protein: CASSYRSSGYEQYF; CDR3 DNA: TGTGCCAGCAGTTACAGGTCTAGCGGGTACGAGCAGTACTTC
J gene: TRBJ1-1; clone size: -; V gene: TRBV7-8; D gene: -; CDR3 protein: CASSSQVDTEAFF; CDR3 DNA: TGTGCCAGCAGCTCACAGGTGGACACTGAAGCTTTCTTT
J gene: TRBJ1-5; clone size: -; V gene: TRBV18; D gene: -; CDR3 protein: CASSQTYSNQPQHF; CDR3 DNA: TGTGCCAGCTCACAAACGTATAGCAATCAGCCCCAGCATTTT
J gene: TRBJ2-3; clone size: -; V gene: TRBV28; D gene: TRBD2; CDR3 protein: CASSSTSGPSTDTQYF; CDR3 DNA: TGTGCCAGCAGTTCCACTAGCGGACCTAGCACAGATACGCAGTATTTT
J gene: TRBJ2-7; clone size: once; V gene: TRBV7-9; D gene: TRBD1; CDR3 protein: CASSLSTGGNYEQYF; CDR3 DNA: TGTGCCAGCAGCTTATCGACAGGGGGCAATTACGAGCAGTACTTC
J gene: TRBJ2-7; clone size: once; V gene: TRBV6-1; D gene: TRBD1; CDR3 protein: CASSTGGAGYEQYF; CDR3 DNA: TGTGCCAGCAGCACAGGGGGCGCAGGGTACGAGCAGTACTTC
J gene: TRBJ1-1; clone size: -; V gene: TRBV7-9; D gene: -; CDR3 protein: CASGRANSNTEAFF; CDR3 DNA: TGTGCCAGTGGCCGGGCGAACTCGAACACTGAAGCTTTCTTT
J gene: TRBJ2-2; clone size: -; V gene: TRBV7-2; D gene: TRBD2; CDR3 protein: CASSLTSGYTNTGELFF; CDR3 DNA: TGTGCCAGCAGCTTGACTAGCGGGTATACGAACACCGGGGAGCTGTTTTTT
J gene: TRBJ1-1; clone size: -; V gene: TRBV5-1; D gene: TRBD1; CDR3 protein: CASSLVAGGMNTEAFF; CDR3 DNA: TGCGCCAGCAGCTTGGTGGCAGGGGGGATGAACACTGAAGCTTTCTTT
J gene: TRBJ2-3; clone size: many; V gene: TRBV7-8; D gene: TRBD2; CDR3 protein: CASSPTSGRATLPDTQYF; CDR3 DNA: TGTGCCAGCAGCCCTACTAGCGGGAGGGCCACGTTGCCAGATACGCAGTATTTT
J gene: TRBJ2-7; clone size: -; V gene: TRBV5-6; D gene: -; CDR3 protein: CASSLIQSSYEQYF; CDR3 DNA: TGTGCCAGCAGCCTTATACAGAGCTCCTACGAGCAGTACTTC
J gene: TRBJ2-3; clone size: -; V gene: TRBV7-9; D gene: -; CDR3 protein: CASSQYFGAQYF; CDR3 DNA: TGTGCCAGCAGCCAATACTTCGGAGCGCAGTATTTT
J gene: TRBJ1-2; clone size: -; V gene: TRBV6-6; D gene: -; CDR3 protein: CASSYNRPRDYGYTF; CDR3 DNA: TGTGCCAGCAGCTACAACCGTCCACGCGACTATGGCTACACCTTC
J gene: TRBJ1-2; clone size: -; V gene: TRBV6-1; D gene: TRBD1; CDR3 protein: CASTRQGPGYGYTF; CDR3 DNA: TGTGCCAGCACTCGACAGGGGCCCGGCTATGGCTACACCTTC
J gene: TRBJ1-1; clone size: once; V gene: TRBV28; D gene: TRBD1; CDR3 protein: CASSLGAGGVGYTEAFF; CDR3 DNA: TGTGCCAGCAGCCTGGGGGCAGGGGGCGTGGGTTACACTGAAGCTTTCTTT
J gene: TRBJ2-5; clone size: -; V gene: TRBV29-1; D gene: TRBD1; CDR3 protein: CSVEPMTAGGETQYF; CDR3 DNA: TGCAGCGTTGAACCCATGACAGCAGGGGGAGAGACCCAGTACTTC
J gene: TRBJ2-2; clone size: -; V gene: TRBV9; D gene: -; CDR3 protein: CASSGQPRQNTGELFF; CDR3 DNA: TGTGCCAGCAGCGGACAGCCTCGACAGAACACCGGGGAGCTGTTTTTT
J gene: TRBJ2-5; clone size: -; V gene: TRBV6-1; D gene: TRBD2; CDR3 protein: CASSVLAGVQETQYF; CDR3 DNA: TGTGCCAGCAGTGTACTAGCGGGGGTTCAAGAGACCCAGTACTTC
J gene: TRBJ2-3; clone size: few; V gene: TRBV5-6; D gene: TRBD2; CDR3 protein: CASSLSGRNADTQYF; CDR3 DNA: TGTGCCAGCAGCCTTAGCGGGAGAAACGCAGATACGCAGTATTTT
J gene: TRBJ2-5; clone size: -; V gene: TRBV14; D gene: TRBD2; CDR3 protein: CASSRGLAINQETQYF; CDR3 DNA: TGTGCCAGCAGCCGCGGACTAGCCATAAACCAAGAGACCCAGTACTTC
J gene: TRBJ2-1; clone size: -; V gene: TRBV7-3; D gene: TRBD2; CDR3 protein: CASSALAAQNNEQFF; CDR3 DNA: TGTGCCAGCAGCGCACTAGCGGCTCAAAACAATGAGCAGTTCTTC